Given below is one T cell receptor beta chain in context. Its antigen remains unknown. This sample is drawn from a study of cytomegalovirus exposure and HLA in healthy donors. Regarding the study as a whole: A missense variant in DCLRE1C was later tied to TCR beta V- and J-gene trimming.

With 60 Vbeta and 13 Jbeta primers, the PCR was carried out. Sequenced by immunoSEQ multiplex PCR; TCRdb stores in-frame clones only, minus some. The repertoire has 160,000 or so clones, 60% to 85% of them found once; the top ten carry about 1.4%. Trimming stripped 5 bases from V and 9 bases from J, with 10 bases between. The CDR3 covers 12 residues. Germline V CDR1 and CDR2: LNHNV, YYDKDF (reference sequence). This receptor was obtained from a woman aged 25 to 39 in good health and CMV-seronegative. The sample consisted of PBMCs. The gene calls are TRBV15 and TRBJ1-4; D is ambiguous. The CDR3 DNA reads TGTGCCACCAGCGGATGGGAGAAAAAACTGTTTTTT. Amino acids: CATSGWEKKLFF.